These T cell receptor beta chains were read from a single sample in a study of T-cell reconstitution after alpha-beta-depleted transplantation in children. MiXCR, run by TCRdb on the PCR reads, gives a single entry per CDR3 protein. The sample has fewer than 550,000 distinct CDR3 sequences; roughly a tenth are singletons. Sequencing was performed on PBMCs, taken before TCRalphabeta/CD19-depleted stem cell transplant. The receptors here all came from a child aged 2 to 15 with inherited bone marrow failure, due to receive a stem cell transplant. Both conserved end residues are part of each CDR3. A D gene is named only where the DNA matches it firmly. Size values are once, few and many counts, or a class for expanded clones, and some rows have none.

>many|-|TRBV7-9|TRBJ2-2
TGTGCCAGCAGCTTATTTGGCACCGGGGAGCTGTTTTTT
CASSLFGTGELFF
>few|TRBD1|TRBV27|TRBJ2-7
TGTGCCAGCAGTTTGACAGGGGGCCCTCTTACCTACGAGCAGTACTTC
CASSLTGGPLTYEQYF
>many|-|TRBV4-3|TRBJ1-2
TGCGCCAGCAGCCAAGAGGGCTATGGCTACACCTTC
CASSQEGYGYTF
>many|TRBD2|TRBV6-2/TRBV6-3|TRBJ2-5
TGTGCCAGTAGACTAGCCGCAGAGACCCAGTACTTC
CASRLAAETQYF
>many|-|TRBV25-1|TRBJ2-7
TGTGCCAGCAGTCCTTTGGGCGGGACCTACGAGCAGTACTTC
CASSPLGGTYEQYF
>many|-|TRBV29-1|TRBJ1-2
TGCAGCGTTTGGGCTGGGGGACCTAACTATGGCTACACCTTC
CSVWAGGPNYGYTF
>few|TRBD2|TRBV12-3/TRBV12-4|TRBJ2-7
TGTGCCAGCAGACCTTCGGCGGGAGTCGCCTACGAGCAGTACTTC
CASRPSAGVAYEQYF
>-|-|TRBV5-4|TRBJ2-3
TGTGCCAGCAGCCCCTACTGGGACGGGACAAAACAGGATACGCAGTATTTT
CASSPYWDGTKQDTQYF
>many|-|TRBV6-2/TRBV6-3|TRBJ2-1
TGTGCCAGCAGCTCGAGACGCAATGAGCAGTTCTTC
CASSSRRNEQFF
>many|-|TRBV23-1|TRBJ2-4
TGCGCCAGCAGTCAATCGGGCGGAGCCAAAAACATTCAGTACTTC
CASSQSGGAKNIQYF
>few|-|TRBV25-1|TRBJ2-3
TGTGCCAGCACTTGGCTATTCGGTCATACGCAGTATTTT
CASTWLFGHTQYF
>many|-|TRBV29-1|TRBJ2-3
TGCAGCGTTAGCCTAGCAGGCGAATCGGATACGCAGTATTTT
CSVSLAGESDTQYF
>few|-|TRBV20-1|TRBJ2-1
TGCAGTGCTAGAGATGGTCCACCGGGGTATTTATACAATGAGCAGTTCTTC
CSARDGPPGYLYNEQFF
>many|TRBD1|TRBV3-1|TRBJ1-2
TGTGCCAGCAGCCGCGAGACAGGGGGTGCTAACTATGGCTACACCTTC
CASSRETGGANYGYTF
>few|-|TRBV20-1|TRBJ2-2
TGCAGTGCTACAGACAGACTCAACACCGGGGAGCTGTTTTTT
CSATDRLNTGELFF
>-|-|TRBV25-1|TRBJ1-1
TGTGCCACCCCCAGGGTAGGGGTGAACACTGAAGCTTTCTTT
CATPRVGVNTEAFF
>many|-|TRBV19|TRBJ2-7
TGTGCCAGTAGTATAGGGGGTCTCCGACATTACGAGCAGTACTTC
CASSIGGLRHYEQYF
>many|-|TRBV29-1|TRBJ2-5
TGCAGCGTTGAAGACCCCACGGAAGGGCAGGACGGTGAGACCCAGTACTTC
CSVEDPTEGQDGETQYF
>many|-|TRBV5-6|TRBJ2-1
TGTGCCAGCAGCTTGGGAAGAGGGACCCCGGGGTTCTTC
CASSLGRGTPGFF
>many|-|TRBV28|TRBJ1-1
TGTGCCAGCAGACCCGGGGTGGGCACTGAAGCTTTCTTT
CASRPGVGTEAFF
>many|TRBD2|TRBV11-2|TRBJ2-3
TGTGCCAGCAGCCCCGGGACTAGCGGTAACACAGATACGCAGTATTTT
CASSPGTSGNTDTQYF
>many|-|TRBV20-1|TRBJ2-3
TGCAGTGCTACCCCCGACCCTTTAACGCAGTATTTT
CSATPDPLTQYF
>many|-|TRBV7-9|TRBJ2-2
TGTGCCAGCAGCTGGTCCCTATCGGGGGAGCTGTTTTTT
CASSWSLSGELFF
>many|-|TRBV15|TRBJ2-7
TGTGCCACCAGCAGACCCCGGGACGGACTACGAGAGCAGTACTTC
CATSRPRDGLREQYF
>-|-|TRBV19|TRBJ2-2
TGTGCCAGTAGCCGCGTCCGGGCAGACACCGGGGAGCTGTTTTTT
CASSRVRADTGELFF
>-|-|TRBV6-5|TRBJ1-2
TGTGCCAGCAGTTACTCGCACGGAGCCTATGGCTACACCTTC
CASSYSHGAYGYTF
>many|TRBD1|TRBV5-1|TRBJ2-2
TGCGCCACGCAACGACAGGGCACGGCTGACGGGGAGCTGTTTTTT
CATQRQGTADGELFF
>many|-|TRBV5-6|TRBJ2-2
TGTGCCAGCAGCTTGGGCCGACCCGGGGAGCTGTTTTTT
CASSLGRPGELFF
>many|-|TRBV2|TRBJ2-7
TGTGCCAGCAGTGCTGAGCTCCAGCAGTACTTC
CASSAELQQYF
>few|TRBD1|TRBV28|TRBJ2-2
TGTGCCAGCAGTTTCTTGGACAGGGGGCGTGGCACCGGGGAGCTGTTTTTT
CASSFLDRGRGTGELFF
>-|-|TRBV12-3/TRBV12-4|TRBJ2-7
TGTGCCAGCAGTCGGACGCCGCCGGGCGACCAGTACTTC
CASSRTPPGDQYF
>many|TRBD1|TRBV5-8|TRBJ1-1
TGTGCCAGCCACACGGGACAGGTGAACACTGAAGCTTTCTTT
CASHTGQVNTEAFF
>many|-|TRBV7-9|TRBJ2-1
TGTGCCAGCAGCTTGGGGGTTTATAGGCGCAATGAGCAGTTCTTC
CASSLGVYRRNEQFF
>once|TRBD1|TRBV5-4|TRBJ2-7
TGTGCCAGCAGCTCCAGGGACAGTAACTACGAGCAGTACTTC
CASSSRDSNYEQYF
>-|TRBD1|TRBV24-1|TRBJ2-7
TGTGCCACCAGTGACGCCGGGACAGGGAACGAGCAGTACTTC
CATSDAGTGNEQYF
>many|-|TRBV4-2|TRBJ2-3
TGTGCCAGCAGCCAAGAAAAGTTTCGTGGGACAGATACGCAGTATTTT
CASSQEKFRGTDTQYF
>many|-|TRBV4-1|TRBJ1-3
TGCGCCAGCAGCCCTCGGACAGTCAACTCTGGAAACACCATATATTTT
CASSPRTVNSGNTIYF
>many|-|TRBV29-1|TRBJ2-3
TGCAGCGTTCCGACGGAGAACACAGATACGCAGTATTTT
CSVPTENTDTQYF
>many|-|TRBV20-1|TRBJ2-1
TGCAGTGCTAGCCTCCACTCTCTGGGCTCCGGTGAGCAGTTCTTC
CSASLHSLGSGEQFF
>many|-|TRBV6-5|TRBJ2-1
TGTGCCAGCAGTCGCCCAAATTACAATGAGCAGTTCTTC
CASSRPNYNEQFF
>few|TRBD2|TRBV20-1|TRBJ2-7
TGCAGTGCAGCTAGCGGGAGCTACGAGCAGTACTTC
CSAASGSYEQYF
>many|-|TRBV20-1|TRBJ2-3
TGCAGTGCTAGACAAAGCGGAGGGGTCGCAGATACGCAGTATTTT
CSARQSGGVADTQYF
>many|TRBD2|TRBV4-3|TRBJ2-4
TGCGCCAGCAGCCAAGATGGTCCTAGCGGGAGTATCAAAAACATTCAGTACTTC
CASSQDGPSGSIKNIQYF
>many|TRBD2|TRBV25-1|TRBJ2-7
TGTGCCAGCAGTGAGATGACAGCGGGAGGGCGGGGAGGCGAGCAGTACTTC
CASSEMTAGGRGGEQYF
>many|-|TRBV4-3|TRBJ2-1
TGCGCCAGCAGCCATAGGGCGGATCGGGCGCCGTTCTTC
CASSHRADRAPFF